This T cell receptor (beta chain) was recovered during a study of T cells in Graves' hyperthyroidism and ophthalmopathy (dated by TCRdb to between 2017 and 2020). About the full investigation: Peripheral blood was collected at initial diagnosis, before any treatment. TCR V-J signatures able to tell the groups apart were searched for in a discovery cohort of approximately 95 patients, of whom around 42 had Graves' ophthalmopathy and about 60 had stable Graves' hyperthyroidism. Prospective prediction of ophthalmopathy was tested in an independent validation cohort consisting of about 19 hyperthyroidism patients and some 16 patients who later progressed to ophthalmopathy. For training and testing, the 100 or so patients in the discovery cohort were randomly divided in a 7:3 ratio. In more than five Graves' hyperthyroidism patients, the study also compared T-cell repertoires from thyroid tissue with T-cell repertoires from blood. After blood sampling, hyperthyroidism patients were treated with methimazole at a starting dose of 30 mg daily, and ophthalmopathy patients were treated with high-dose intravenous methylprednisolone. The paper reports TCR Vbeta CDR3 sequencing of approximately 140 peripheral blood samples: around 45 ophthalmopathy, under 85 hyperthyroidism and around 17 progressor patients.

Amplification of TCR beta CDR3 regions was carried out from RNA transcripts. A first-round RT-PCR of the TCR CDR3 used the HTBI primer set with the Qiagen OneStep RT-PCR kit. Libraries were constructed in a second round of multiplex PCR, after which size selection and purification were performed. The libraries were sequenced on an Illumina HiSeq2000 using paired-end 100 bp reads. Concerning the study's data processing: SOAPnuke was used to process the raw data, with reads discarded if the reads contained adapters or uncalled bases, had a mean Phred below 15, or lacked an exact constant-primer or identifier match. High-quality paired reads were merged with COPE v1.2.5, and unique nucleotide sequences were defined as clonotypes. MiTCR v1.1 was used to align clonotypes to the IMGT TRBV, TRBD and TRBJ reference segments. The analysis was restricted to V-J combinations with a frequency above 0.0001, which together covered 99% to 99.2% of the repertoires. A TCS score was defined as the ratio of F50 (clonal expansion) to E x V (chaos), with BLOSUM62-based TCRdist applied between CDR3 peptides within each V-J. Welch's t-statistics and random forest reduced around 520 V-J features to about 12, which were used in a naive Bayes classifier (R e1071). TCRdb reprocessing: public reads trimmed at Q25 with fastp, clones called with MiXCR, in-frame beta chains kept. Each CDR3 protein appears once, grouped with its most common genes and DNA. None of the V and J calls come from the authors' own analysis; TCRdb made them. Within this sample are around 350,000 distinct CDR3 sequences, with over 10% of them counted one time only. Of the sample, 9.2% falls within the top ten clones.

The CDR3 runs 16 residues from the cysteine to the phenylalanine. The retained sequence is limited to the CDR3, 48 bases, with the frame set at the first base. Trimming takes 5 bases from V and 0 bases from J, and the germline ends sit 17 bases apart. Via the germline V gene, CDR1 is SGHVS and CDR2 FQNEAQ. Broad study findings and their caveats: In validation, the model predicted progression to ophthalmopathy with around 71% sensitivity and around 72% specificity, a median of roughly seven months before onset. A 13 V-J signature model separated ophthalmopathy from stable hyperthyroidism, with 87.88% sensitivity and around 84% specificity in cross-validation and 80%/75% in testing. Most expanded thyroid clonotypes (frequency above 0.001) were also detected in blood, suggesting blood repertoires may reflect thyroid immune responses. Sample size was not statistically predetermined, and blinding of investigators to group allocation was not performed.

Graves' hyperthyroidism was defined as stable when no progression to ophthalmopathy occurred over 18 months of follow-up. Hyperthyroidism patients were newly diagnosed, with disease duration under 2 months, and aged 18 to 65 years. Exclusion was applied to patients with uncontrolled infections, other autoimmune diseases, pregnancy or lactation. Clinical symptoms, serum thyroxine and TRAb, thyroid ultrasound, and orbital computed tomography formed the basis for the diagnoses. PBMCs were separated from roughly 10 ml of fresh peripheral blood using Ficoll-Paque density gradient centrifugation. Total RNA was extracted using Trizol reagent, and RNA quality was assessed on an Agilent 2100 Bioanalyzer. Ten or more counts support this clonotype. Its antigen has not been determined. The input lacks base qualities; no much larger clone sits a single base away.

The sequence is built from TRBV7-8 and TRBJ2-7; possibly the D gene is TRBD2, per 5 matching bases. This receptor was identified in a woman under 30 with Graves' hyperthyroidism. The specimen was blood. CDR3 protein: CASSLSYSGVSYEQYF. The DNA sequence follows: TGTGCCAGCAGCCTTTCCTACAGCGGCGTCTCCTACGAGCAGTACTTC.